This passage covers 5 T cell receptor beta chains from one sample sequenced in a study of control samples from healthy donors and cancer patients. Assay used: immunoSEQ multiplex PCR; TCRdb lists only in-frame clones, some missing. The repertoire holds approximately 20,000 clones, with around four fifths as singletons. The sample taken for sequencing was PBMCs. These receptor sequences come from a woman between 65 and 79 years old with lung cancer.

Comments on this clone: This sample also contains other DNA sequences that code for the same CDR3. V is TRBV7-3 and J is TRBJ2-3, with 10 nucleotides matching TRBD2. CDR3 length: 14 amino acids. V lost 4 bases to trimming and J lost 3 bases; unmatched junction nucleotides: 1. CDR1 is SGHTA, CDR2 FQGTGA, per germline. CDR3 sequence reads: CASSSGLATDTQYF. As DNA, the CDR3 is TGTGCCAGCAGCTCGGGACTAGCGACAGATACGCAGTATTTT.

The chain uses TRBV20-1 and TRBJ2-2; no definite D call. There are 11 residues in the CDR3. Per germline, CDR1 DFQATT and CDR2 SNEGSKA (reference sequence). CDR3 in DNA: TGCAGCGCACTTCTGAACGGGGAGCTGTTTTTT. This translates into CSALLNGELFF.

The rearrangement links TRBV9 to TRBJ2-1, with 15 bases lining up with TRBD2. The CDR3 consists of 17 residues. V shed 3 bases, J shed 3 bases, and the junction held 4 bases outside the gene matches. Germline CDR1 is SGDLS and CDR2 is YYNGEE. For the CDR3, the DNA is TGTGCCAGCAGCGAAGGACTAGCGGGAGGGTTCTACAATGAGCAGTTCTTC. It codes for CASSEGLAGGFYNEQFF.

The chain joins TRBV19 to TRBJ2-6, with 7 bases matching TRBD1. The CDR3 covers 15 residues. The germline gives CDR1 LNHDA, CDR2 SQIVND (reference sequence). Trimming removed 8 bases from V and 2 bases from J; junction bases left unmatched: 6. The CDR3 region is CASYRTGAGANVLTF. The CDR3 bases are TGTGCCAGTTACCGAACAGGGGCTGGGGCCAACGTCCTGACTTTC.

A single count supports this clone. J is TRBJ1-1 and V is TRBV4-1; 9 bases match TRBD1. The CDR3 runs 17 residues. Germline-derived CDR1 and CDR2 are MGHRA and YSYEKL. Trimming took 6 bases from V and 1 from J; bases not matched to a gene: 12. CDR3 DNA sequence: TGCGCCAGCAGTAAAGCTTCGGACAGGGGATGGAACACTGAAGCTTTCTTT. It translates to CASSKASDRGWNTEAFF.